These 27 T cell receptor beta chains were sequenced from one sample in a study of blood T cell repertoires in COVID-19. The table came from immunoSEQ multiplex PCR; TCRdb's copy has only in-frame clones and leaves some out. The sample lists over 90,000 clones, 70% to 90% seen once, with approximately 1.7% in the top ten. The sequenced material came from peripheral blood. The origin of the receptors is a man older than 75 with acute or convalescent COVID-19.

The V and J genes are TRBV6-2 or TRBV6-3 and TRBJ2-4; 9 nucleotides agree with TRBD2. Trimming removed 5 bases from V and 5 bases from J; junction bases left unmatched: 10. Germline V CDR1 and CDR2: MNHEY, SVGEGT. The CDR3 spans 16 residues. The DNA of the CDR3 is TGTGCCAGCAGTCACGGGTGGCGGGAGGGGGAAAACATTCAGTACTTC. Encoded protein: CASSHGWREGENIQYF.

The rearrangement joins TRBV7-3 to TRBJ2-2, with D maybe TRBD1 (6 bases). The V end lost 5 bases, the J end lost 4 bases, and 17 bases lay between the germline ends. This CDR3 comprises 16 residues. Looked up from germline, CDR1 is SGHTA and CDR2 is FQGTGA. CDR3 coding DNA: TGTGCCAGCAGCCCAAACAGGGTATTGGGCACCGGGGAGCTGTTTTTT. Its translation: CASSPNRVLGTGELFF.

The chain combines TRBV11-2 with TRBJ2-7; 10 nucleotides align to TRBD1. From germline, CDR1 is SGHAT and CDR2 FQNNGV. The CDR3 contains 14 residues. After removal of 5 bases from V and 3 bases from J, the junction contained 4 bases not matched to a gene. The CDR3 spells CASSGRDRGYEQYF. CDR3 coding DNA: TGTGCCAGCAGCGGCCGGGACAGGGGCTACGAGCAGTACTTC.

Written as DNA, the CDR3 is TGTGCCAGTAGGGGGCGGAGGGATGGCAATCAGCCCCAGCATTTT. Residues: CASRGRRDGNQPQHF. The rearrangement joins TRBV19 to TRBJ1-5, with D maybe TRBD1 (5 bases). There are 15 residues in the CDR3. Per germline, CDR1 LNHDA and CDR2 SQIVND (reference sequence). V lost 6 bases to trimming and J lost 2 bases, with 14 bases between them.

The chain links TRBV19 to TRBJ2-7, with a possible D match to TRBD2 (5 bases). Deletions cut 3 bases from V and 0 bases from J, with 9 bases between. The CDR3 loop spans 14 amino acids. CDR1 is LNHDA and CDR2 is SQIVND in the germline V gene (reference sequence). This chain's CDR3 is CASSIPDSSYEQYF. The CDR3 nucleotides are TGTGCCAGTAGTATCCCGGACTCCTCCTACGAGCAGTACTTC.

The V and J genes are TRBV11-2 and TRBJ2-1; 10 bases fit TRBD2. The germline V gene has CDR1 SGHAT and CDR2 FQNNGV. This CDR3 spans 15 amino acids. With 5 bases clipped from V and 7 bases from J, the junction kept 8 bases outside the gene matches. CDR3 coding DNA: TGTGCCAGCAGCCCCGTGGCTAGCGGGAGTAATGAGCAGTTCTTC. Protein: CASSPVASGSNEQFF.

The chain couples TRBV28 to TRBJ2-7, with 8 bases lining up with TRBD1. The germline gives CDR1 MDHEN, CDR2 SYDVKM. V dropped 7 bases and J dropped 0; count of bases not matched to a gene: 2. The CDR3 sequence is 13 residues long. The CDR3 here is CASTGGSSYEQYF. CDR3 nucleotide sequence: TGTGCCAGCACAGGGGGCAGCTCCTACGAGCAGTACTTC.

The V and J genes are TRBV6-6 and TRBJ2-7; 9 bases fit TRBD1. The CDR3 runs 14 residues. Trimming at V came to 5 bases and at J to 6 bases, leaving 8 bases not matched to a gene. Per germline, CDR1 MNHNY and CDR2 SVGAGI (reference sequence). The CDR3, as DNA: TGTGCCAGCAGTCGGGACAGGGATTTATTCGAGCAGTACTTC. Protein sequence: CASSRDRDLFEQYF.

Comments on this clone: Other DNA sequences within the sample encode an identical CDR3. V usage is TRBV11-3 and J usage is TRBJ1-1, with TRBD1 matching 7 bases. Germline V gene lookup returns CDR1 SGHNT and CDR2 YENEEA. The ends lost 4 bases at V and 1 base at J; junction bases unmatched: 0. The CDR3 runs to 13 residues. CDR3 sequence: CASSSGGNTEAFF. DNA of the CDR3: TGTGCCAGCAGCTCAGGGGGGAACACTGAAGCTTTCTTT. Drawing the rest from reference TRBV11-3 and TRBJ1-1, the complete variable domain is EAGVVQSPRYKIIEKKQPVAFWCNPISGHNTLYWYLQNLGQGPELLIRYENEEAVDDSQLPKDRFSAERLKGVDSTLKIQPAELGDSAVYLCASSSGGNTEAFFGQGTRLTVV.

The chain carries TRBV9 and TRBJ2-7; D not resolved. V was pared by 0 bases and J by 6 bases, with 10 bases between. Germline-derived CDR1 and CDR2 are SGDLS and YYNGEE. The CDR3 has 13 residues. CDR3 in amino acids: CASSVAATGEQYF. The CDR3 DNA sequence: TGTGCCAGCAGCGTAGCGGCTACGGGCGAGCAGTACTTC.

The chain is built from TRBV6-2 or TRBV6-3 and TRBJ2-2; no clear D. Germline-derived CDR1 and CDR2 are MNHEY and SVGEGT. The CDR3 has 15 amino acids. Deletions cut 0 bases from V and 7 bases from J, with 12 bases between. CDR3 in DNA: TGTGCCAGCAGTTACTCGACAAGGATCGGCGGGGAGCTGTTTTTT. The encoded protein is CASSYSTRIGGELFF.

The V and J genes are TRBV27 and TRBJ1-2, with 8 bases lining up with TRBD1. Germline CDR1 and CDR2: MNHEY and SMNVEV (reference sequence). This CDR3 has 17 amino acids. V shed 0 bases and J 6 bases; nucleotides not matched to a gene: 12. The CDR3 protein is CASSLSGPGTGPHGYTF. The CDR3 DNA reads as TGTGCCAGCAGTTTATCGGGGCCCGGGACAGGACCTCATGGCTACACCTTC.

This clone was recorded once. The chain joins TRBV7-8 to TRBJ2-3; D remains unclear. The germline V and J ends were trimmed by 1 base and 2 bases, with 7 bases remaining between them. In germline, CDR1 is SGHVS, CDR2 FQNEAQ. This CDR3 region has 14 residues. In DNA form, the CDR3 reads TGTGCCAGCAGCTTAGGCCAGTTCACAGATACGCAGTATTTT. It encodes CASSLGQFTDTQYF. Full variable domain (rest looked up from reference TRBV7-8 and TRBJ2-3): GAGVSQSPRYKVAKRGQDVALRCDPISGHVSLFWYQQALGQGPEFLTYFQNEAQLDKSGLPSDRFFAERPEGSVSTLKIQRTQQEDSAVYLCASSLGQFTDTQYFGPGTRLTVL.

The rearrangement links TRBV18 to TRBJ1-4, with D hard to call. The CDR3 consists of 14 residues. Germline values: CDR1 KGHSH, CDR2 LQKENI. The V end lost 2 bases, the J end lost 0 bases, and 4 bases lay between the germline ends. This CDR3 reads CASSPTPTNEKLFF. The CDR3 nucleotides read TGTGCCAGCTCACCAACACCAACTAATGAAAAACTGTTTTTT.

The J gene is TRBJ2-2, the V gene TRBV24-1, with D possibly matching TRBD2 (6 bases). V was pared by 4 bases and J by 0 bases, with 14 bases between. Looked up from germline, CDR1 is KGHDR and CDR2 is SFDVKD. CDR3 length: 17 amino acids. The CDR3 DNA sequence: TGTGCCACCAGTGACTCCTTTAGCGGAGCGAACACCGGGGAGCTGTTTTTT. This encodes CATSDSFSGANTGELFF.

This clone appeared a single time. The V call is TRBV28, the J call TRBJ1-6; D is perhaps TRBD1 (5 bases). Trimming pared 5 bases from V and 6 bases from J, leaving 14 bases between. CDR3 length equals 15 residues. Per germline, CDR1 MDHEN and CDR2 SYDVKM. In nucleotides, the CDR3 is TGTGCCAGCAGTCTTCCCAGGGCCTTTAATTCACCCCTCCACTTT. It codes for CASSLPRAFNSPLHF.

V is TRBV5-1 and J is TRBJ2-5; 7 positions agree with TRBD1. V lost 0 bases to trimming and J lost 3 bases; unmatched junction nucleotides: 2. This CDR3 region has 14 residues. From germline, CDR1 is SGHRS and CDR2 YFSETQ. The CDR3 sequence is CASSLVGTEETQYF. The CDR3 bases are TGCGCCAGCAGCTTGGTTGGGACAGAAGAGACCCAGTACTTC.

The chain has TRBV6-5 and TRBJ1-5, with TRBD1 matching 10 bases. Germline V CDR1 and CDR2: MNHEY, SVGAGI. The ends lost 9 bases at V and 6 bases at J; junction bases unmatched: 11. This CDR3 has 15 amino acids. The DNA of the CDR3 is TGTGCCAGAGATCCGGGACAGGGGAATACTCAGCCCCAGCATTTT. Protein product: CARDPGQGNTQPQHF.

The chain recombines TRBV28 with TRBJ1-4, with D perhaps matching TRBD1 (5 bases). V lost 5 bases to trimming and J lost 8 bases, with 18 bases between them. The CDR3 extends over 15 amino acids. The germline CDR1 and CDR2 sequences are MDHEN and SYDVKM. CDR3 in amino acids: CASSPVWGGGEKLFF. In nucleotides, the CDR3 is TGTGCCAGCAGTCCCGTATGGGGCGGAGGGGAAAAACTGTTTTTT.

The V and J genes are TRBV19 and TRBJ2-7; D possibly corresponds to TRBD1 (5 bases). V shed 1 base and J shed 4 bases, with 20 bases lying between them. The CDR3 runs to 17 residues. Germline-derived CDR1 and CDR2 are LNHDA and SQIVND (reference sequence). The CDR3 spells CASSIAATAHPWYEQYF. CDR3 nucleotides: TGTGCCAGTAGTATAGCAGCGACAGCGCATCCTTGGTACGAGCAGTACTTC.

J is TRBJ1-2 and V is TRBV6-5; a possible D gene is TRBD1 (5 bases). In germline, CDR1 is MNHEY, CDR2 SVGAGI. The length of the CDR3 is 14 residues. Trimming took 8 bases from V and 3 from J, leaving 16 bases between them. The CDR3 here is CASVGTGRDYGYTF. DNA of the CDR3: TGTGCCAGCGTCGGAACAGGAAGAGACTATGGCTACACCTTC.

V is TRBV18 and J is TRBJ2-2, with a possible D match to TRBD1 (6 bases). Per the germline V gene, CDR1 is KGHSH and CDR2 is LQKENI. The CDR3 sequence is 15 residues long. V dropped 4 bases and J dropped 2 bases, with 11 bases sitting between them. CDR3 loop: CASSLPGQNTGELFF. The CDR3 DNA follows: TGTGCCAGCTCACTTCCGGGACAAAACACCGGGGAGCTGTTTTTT.

This chain joins TRBV6-5 and TRBJ1-1, with 8 bases identical to TRBD1. CDR3 length: 13 residues. V lost 6 bases, J lost 4 bases, and 4 bases stayed unmatched. CDR1 and CDR2 (germline): MNHEY, SVGAGI. CDR3 amino acids: CASRDTGGTEAFF. The CDR3 region has the DNA TGTGCCAGCAGAGATACAGGGGGCACTGAAGCTTTCTTT.

The chain couples TRBV6-5 to TRBJ2-7; D might be TRBD2 (5 bases). The ends were cut back, 5 bases at V and 2 bases at J, with 10 bases in the middle. The germline V gene encodes CDR1 MNHEY and CDR2 SVGAGI. There are 13 residues in the CDR3. Written as DNA, the CDR3 is TGTGCCAGCAGTCCCGGGAACCCCTACGAGCAGTACTTC. Its translation: CASSPGNPYEQYF.

The V call is TRBV5-4, the J call TRBJ2-4; maybe TRBD2 (5 bases). Trimming removed 2 bases at V and 9 bases at J, with 15 bases between. Germline V gene sequence: CDR1 SGHNT, CDR2 YYREEE (reference sequence). This CDR3 is 14 amino acids long. Written as DNA, the CDR3 is TGTGCCAGCAGCTTAGAGAACCGTGGGAGCATTCAGTACTTC. It encodes CASSLENRGSIQYF.

The chain carries TRBV27 and TRBJ1-2, with TRBD1 matching over 11 bases. Per the germline V gene, CDR1 is MNHEY and CDR2 is SMNVEV (reference sequence). J lost 1 base, V lost 7 bases, and 2 bases had no gene match. The CDR3 consists of 14 residues. CDR3 residues: CASTGTGGNYGYTF. The CDR3 DNA sequence: TGTGCCAGCACGGGGACAGGGGGTAACTATGGCTACACCTTC.

In DNA, the CDR3 is TGTGCCAGCAGCGGAGGACAGGGCACCTACGAGCAGTACTTC. It translates to CASSGGQGTYEQYF. V and J are TRBV7-8 and TRBJ2-7, with 8 bases matching TRBD1. Losses at the gene ends were 5 bases for V and 2 bases for J; bases not matched to a gene: 5. Germline lookup yields CDR1 SGHVS and CDR2 FQNEAQ. This CDR3 contains 14 residues.